One and the same sample provided the 23 T cell receptor beta chains below, sequenced in a study of cytomegalovirus exposure and HLA in healthy donors. Primers included in the PCR were 60 Vbeta and 13 Jbeta primers. Generated by immunoSEQ multiplex PCR, the TCRdb table keeps only in-frame clones and is missing some. The table for this sample gives around 31,000 clones. Sequenced input: PBMCs. These receptors originate from a man younger than 45 in good health and CMV-seronegative.

The chain recombines TRBV10-3 with TRBJ2-7; D is unclear. Trimming took off 4 bases at V and 3 bases at J, with 4 bases between the two ends. This CDR3 is built from 11 residues. The germline gives CDR1 ENHRY, CDR2 SYGVKD. CDR3 bases: TGTGCCATCAGTGTAGACTACGAGCAGTACTTC. This encodes CAISVDYEQYF.

V and J are TRBV11-2 and TRBJ2-7; 7 bases are shared with TRBD1. V was clipped by 4 bases and J by 4 bases; unmatched bases: 10. The CDR3 is 15 residues long. Germline V lookup: CDR1 SGHAT, CDR2 FQNNGV. The CDR3 protein is CASSSIRQGTYEQYF. In DNA, the CDR3 is TGTGCCAGCAGCTCGATCCGACAGGGAACGTACGAGCAGTACTTC.

J is TRBJ2-3 and V is TRBV5-1, with 14 bases aligning to TRBD2. The J segment lost 6 bases and the V segment lost 5 bases, leaving 5 bases of the junction unmatched. Germline CDR1 and CDR2: SGHRS and YFSETQ. The CDR3 is 15 residues long. This CDR3 reads CASRSGLAGEDTQYF. The CDR3, as DNA: TGCGCCAGCAGGTCGGGACTAGCGGGAGAGGATACGCAGTATTTT.

This chain connects TRBV7-3 to TRBJ2-2, with TRBD1 identical over 7 bases. The CDR3 length is 17 residues. Trimming cost V 0 bases and J 1 base; bases outside gene matches: 5. Germline lookup yields CDR1 SGHTA and CDR2 FQGTGA. CDR3 sequence: CASSLTKGGLNTGELFF. The CDR3 DNA reads as TGTGCCAGCAGCTTAACGAAAGGGGGCCTGAACACCGGGGAGCTGTTTTTT.

The rearrangement uses TRBV9 and TRBJ2-7, with D unresolved. The germline CDR1 and CDR2 sequences are SGDLS and YYNGEE. V was trimmed by 0 bases and J by 0 bases, leaving 4 bases between them. CDR3 size: 13 residues. Here the CDR3 DNA reads TGTGCCAGCAGCGTAGACTTCTCCTACGAGCAGTACTTC. This gives the protein CASSVDFSYEQYF.

This chain links TRBV5-1 with TRBJ1-1; possibly TRBD1 for D (5 bases). Germline loops: CDR1 SGHRS, CDR2 YFSETQ. This CDR3 region has 16 residues. V was clipped by 0 bases and J by 1 base, with 13 bases between them. CDR3 amino acids: CASSLGPGLQNTEAFF. The CDR3 DNA sequence: TGCGCCAGCAGCTTGGGTCCGGGACTGCAGAACACTGAAGCTTTCTTT.

This sequence joins TRBV6-5 and TRBJ1-2; 7 bases align to TRBD1. Per the germline V gene, CDR1 is MNHEY and CDR2 is SVGAGI. With 6 bases clipped from V and 7 bases from J, the junction kept 11 bases outside the gene matches. The CDR3 consists of 14 residues. DNA for the CDR3: TGTGCCAGCAGGAACACAGGGGCGCTCTCTGGCTACACCTTC. Translated: CASRNTGALSGYTF.

This sequence joins TRBV2 and TRBJ1-2; 8 bases agree with TRBD1. CDR3 length: 14 residues. Germline CDR1 and CDR2: SNHLY and FYNNEI. J was trimmed by 3 bases and V by 8 bases; bases with no gene match: 8. The CDR3 sequence: CASHPTGVHYGYTF. CDR3 coding DNA: TGTGCCAGCCACCCGACAGGGGTCCACTATGGCTACACCTTC.

The chain employs TRBV28 and TRBJ2-5; D unresolved. V lost 5 bases to trimming and J lost 1 base, with 14 bases between them. The CDR3 covers 15 residues. The germline V gene has CDR1 MDHEN and CDR2 SYDVKM. The CDR3 DNA follows: TGTGCCAGCAGTCTCCTTGGCAGGCTCCAAGAGACCCAGTACTTC. Translating gives CASSLLGRLQETQYF.

Worth noting for this clone: As the CDR3 is not closed by the conserved phenylalanine or tryptophan, this likely results from a read error. The chain carries TRBV7-9 and TRBJ1-6, with TRBD1 matching over 11 bases. Germline loops: CDR1 SEHNR, CDR2 FQNEAQ (reference sequence). CDR3 length: 15 residues. The V segment lost 0 bases and the J segment 9 bases; nucleotides outside the gene matches: 1. The CDR3 DNA sequence: TGTGCCAGCAGCTTAGCCGGGACAGGGGGTTCACCCCTCCACCTT. The encoded protein is CASSLAGTGGSPLHL.

Its frequency marks this clone as medium-sized (0.01 to 0.1%). The chain carries TRBV19 and TRBJ1-4; 7 bases agree with TRBD1. Germline V lookup: CDR1 LNHDA, CDR2 SQIVND (reference sequence). This CDR3 comprises 14 residues. Trimming removed 6 bases from V and 8 bases from J; junction bases left unmatched: 9. CDR3 sequence: CASSRQGSGEKLFF. The DNA of the CDR3 is TGTGCCAGTAGCAGACAGGGTTCGGGGGAAAAACTGTTTTTT.

V gene TRBV5-6 combines with J gene TRBJ2-7; D is perhaps TRBD1 (6 bases). Germline CDR1 reads SGHDT; CDR2 reads YYEEEE. V was pared by 4 bases and J by 3 bases, with 17 bases between. The CDR3 spans 15 residues. This CDR3 is CASSLRQEYLYEQYF. In DNA form, the CDR3 reads TGTGCCAGCAGCCTTAGACAGGAATATCTCTACGAGCAGTACTTC.

A note on this clone: One end of the junction fails to match germline, which may point to a read error. The CDR3: CAGSPTSSHEQYF. CDR3 coding DNA: TGTGCCGGCTCTCCAACTAGTTCTCACGAGCAGTACTTC. The genes are TRBV18 and TRBJ2-7, with D maybe TRBD2 (5 bases). CDR1 is KGHSH and CDR2 is LQKENI in the germline V gene. The CDR3 consists of 13 residues.

J is TRBJ2-2 and V is TRBV10-3, with a tentative D call TRBD1 (5 bases). This CDR3 contains 12 residues. Trimming took off 6 bases at V and 5 bases at J, with 7 bases between the two ends. Germline V gene sequence: CDR1 ENHRY, CDR2 SYGVKD. The CDR3 bases are TGTGCCATCAGGGGGCAAACCGGGGAGCTGTTTTTT. It yields the protein CAIRGQTGELFF.

The V call is TRBV28, the J call TRBJ2-6, with 7 bases fitting TRBD2. The CDR3 consists of 15 residues. CDR1 is MDHEN and CDR2 is SYDVKM in the germline V gene. V gave up 6 bases and J gave up 2 bases; unmatched junction bases: 4. The CDR3 is CASSPGGAGANVLTF. As DNA, the CDR3 is TGTGCCAGCAGCCCGGGAGGAGCTGGGGCCAACGTCCTGACTTTC.

The V call is TRBV27, the J call TRBJ2-7; maybe TRBD1 (6 bases). Germline lookup yields CDR1 MNHEY and CDR2 SMNVEV (reference sequence). V was shortened by 6 bases and J by 2 bases, with 14 bases between the two germline ends. The CDR3 covers 14 residues. The CDR3 spells CASSLNRVPYEQYF. The DNA of the CDR3 is TGTGCCAGCAGCCTCAACAGGGTTCCCTACGAGCAGTACTTC.

The chain carries TRBV6-5 and TRBJ1-2; D is unresolved. Per the germline V gene, CDR1 is MNHEY and CDR2 is SVGAGI. The V end lost 6 bases, the J end lost 2 bases, and 7 bases lay between the germline ends. The CDR3 sequence is 12 residues long. The CDR3 nucleotides are TGTGCCAGCAGAACTCAAAACTATGGCTACACCTTC. Residues: CASRTQNYGYTF.

The chain links TRBV7-9 to TRBJ2-1, with 8 bases identical to TRBD2. The CDR3 has 14 amino acids. V dropped 5 bases and J dropped 8; count of bases not matched to a gene: 8. CDR1 SEHNR and CDR2 FQNEAQ come from the germline V gene (reference sequence). The CDR3 bases are TGTGCCAGCAGCCCACGGGGGGGCAGCGATGAGCAGTTCTTC. Protein: CASSPRGGSDEQFF.

The J gene is TRBJ2-2, the V gene TRBV12-5; D is undetermined. The germline V gene encodes CDR1 LGHNT and CDR2 FRNRAP. The CDR3 extends over 14 amino acids. Trimming took 4 bases from V and 7 from J, leaving 13 bases between them. DNA of the CDR3: TGTGCTAGTGGTTCCCCCCCTGGCAGCGGGGAGCTGTTTTTT. Residues: CASGSPPGSGELFF.

The rearrangement links TRBV5-1 to TRBJ1-6, with D perhaps matching TRBD1 (6 bases). Germline-derived CDR1 and CDR2 are SGHRS and YFSETQ. The CDR3 is 16 residues long. V was trimmed by 7 bases and J by 0 bases, leaving 14 bases between them. The CDR3 nucleotides are TGCGCCAGCCGGGACACCTTGCTCTCCTATAATTCACCCCTCCACTTT. Translated: CASRDTLLSYNSPLHF.

The V gene is TRBV27, the J gene TRBJ2-1, with TRBD2 matching over 7 bases. Germline V gene lookup returns CDR1 MNHEY and CDR2 SMNVEV (reference sequence). J lost 8 bases, V lost 0 bases, and 10 bases had no gene match. This CDR3 region has 16 residues. DNA for the CDR3: TGTGCCAGCAGTTTATCGGCCGGACTAGGCTTCTATGAGCAGTTCTTC. Amino acid sequence: CASSLSAGLGFYEQFF.

V usage is TRBV2 and J usage is TRBJ2-1; 7 positions agree with TRBD2. V trimming: 1 base; J trimming: 5 bases; junction bases outside the gene matches: 5. The germline gives CDR1 SNHLY, CDR2 FYNNEI. The CDR3 consists of 15 residues. The CDR3 here is CASSEGLAVNNEQFF. DNA for the CDR3: TGTGCCAGCAGTGAAGGCCTAGCGGTAAACAATGAGCAGTTCTTC.

The V and J genes are TRBV21-1 and TRBJ1-2; TRBD1, the table's D call, was not compared with the DNA. TRBV21-1 constitutes a pseudogene. The CDR3 spans 13 residues. The CDR3 coding sequence is TGTGCCAGCAGCAAAGAGAACAGGTATGGCTACACCTTC. It specifies CASSKENRYGYTF.